These 17 T cell receptor beta chains share one sample of origin, sequenced in a study of T-cell reconstitution after alpha-beta-depleted transplantation in children. Unique molecular identifiers tagged the TCRbeta library. TCRdb redid the calling of the PCR reads with MiXCR, one entry per CDR3 protein. The sample shows about 300,000 distinct CDR3 sequences, 9.5% to 13% of them seen only once. Sequences were derived from PBMCs, sampled before TCRalphabeta/CD19-depleted stem cell transplant. The source is a boy in the first two years of life with acute myeloid leukemia, due to receive a stem cell transplant.

To note about this clonotype: A much larger clone lies one base from this, so it may be a read error. V is TRBV12-3 or TRBV12-4 and J is TRBJ2-1, with 10 positions matching TRBD2. CDR3 size: 15 residues. The CDR3 nucleotides are TGTGCCAGCAGTTCCCGGACTAGCGGCCGGAAACAGCAGTTGTTC. Translating it yields CASSSRTSGRKQQLF.

Only a few counts were recorded for this clonotype. The genes are TRBV30 and TRBJ2-3; 9 bases match TRBD1. CDR1 GTSNPN and CDR2 SVGIG come from the germline V gene (reference sequence). This CDR3 spans 15 amino acids. V shed 2 bases, J shed 4 bases, and the junction held 7 bases outside the gene matches. Here the CDR3 DNA reads TGTGCCTGGAGTTCGGGACAGGGCGGGTCAGATACGCAGTATTTT. It translates to CAWSSGQGGSDTQYF.

The chain employs TRBV15 and TRBJ2-7; 8 bases are a match to TRBD1. CDR1 and CDR2 (germline): LNHNV, YYDKDF (reference sequence). V lost 3 bases, J lost 1 base, and 5 bases stayed unmatched. This CDR3 is built from 15 residues. The CDR3 DNA follows: TGTGCCACCAGCAGTGACAGGGGCCTTTCCTACGAGCAGTACTTC. Its translation: CATSSDRGLSYEQYF.

This clonotype was seen at least ten times. The chain is built from TRBV20-1 and TRBJ2-3; possible D gene TRBD1, 5 bases. V was clipped by 4 bases and J by 6 bases, with 14 bases between them. Germline V lookup: CDR1 DFQATT, CDR2 SNEGSKA (reference sequence). CDR3 length: 13 amino acids. CDR3 DNA sequence: TGCAGTGCTAAGGCATTCAGGGTGGATACGCAGTATTTT. Translation: CSAKAFRVDTQYF.

This clonotype was counted at least ten times. The chain employs TRBV20-1 and TRBJ1-2; 7 positions match TRBD1. The length of the CDR3 is 15 residues. V lost 1 base and J lost 1; bases outside the gene matches: 6. The germline gives CDR1 DFQATT, CDR2 SNEGSKA (reference sequence). The CDR3 loop is CSARVWAGGNYGYTF. CDR3 sequence (DNA): TGCAGTGCTAGAGTTTGGGCAGGGGGTAACTATGGCTACACCTTC.

Ten or more counts support this clonotype. The gene calls are TRBV28 and TRBJ2-7; D perhaps matches TRBD1 (6 bases). Germline lookup yields CDR1 MDHEN and CDR2 SYDVKM. The CDR3 has 15 residues. The V end was cut by 8 bases, the J end by 2 bases, with 19 bases between. CDR3 DNA sequence: TGTGCCAGCCCTCCACCCGGACAGCAAGCCTACGAGCAGTACTTC. Protein product: CASPPPGQQAYEQYF.

This clonotype was recorded at least ten times. This chain links TRBV28 with TRBJ2-3; TRBD1 aligns across 9 bases. This CDR3 has 15 amino acids. The germline V gene has CDR1 MDHEN and CDR2 SYDVKM. Trimming at V came to 1 base and at J to 5 bases, leaving 4 bases not matched to a gene. The CDR3 nucleotides read TGTGCCAGCAGTTTATTCGGACAGGGGAGAGATACGCAGTATTTT. Residues: CASSLFGQGRDTQYF.

This clonotype was picked up many times. This chain links TRBV24-1 with TRBJ1-3; unclear D gene. V gave up 5 bases and J gave up 4 bases, with 2 bases separating them. CDR3 length: 11 amino acids. CDR1 and CDR2 from the germline V gene are KGHDR and SFDVKD. Here the CDR3 DNA reads TGTGCCACCAGTGCGGGAAACACCATATATTTT. It specifies CATSAGNTIYF.

This clonotype was seen repeatedly, ten times or more. The chain uses TRBV9 and TRBJ2-3; D is tentatively TRBD1 or TRBD2 (5 bases each). This CDR3 contains 13 residues. CDR1 is SGDLS, CDR2 YYNGEE, per germline. V was shortened by 2 bases and J by 2 bases, with 6 bases between the two germline ends. This CDR3 reads CASSVGTTDTQYF. The CDR3 DNA sequence: TGTGCCAGCAGCGTCGGGACCACAGATACGCAGTATTTT. Full variable domain (remainder filled in from reference TRBV9 and TRBJ2-3): DSGVTQTPKHLITATGQRVTLRCSPRSGDLSVYWYQQSLDQGLQFLIQYYNGEERAKGNILERFSAQQFPDLHSELNLSSLELGDSALYFCASSVGTTDTQYFGPGTRLTVL.

This clonotype has a handful of counts. The chain joins TRBV19 to TRBJ1-4; D is unclear. This CDR3 is built from 13 residues. CDR1 and CDR2 from the germline V gene are LNHDA and SQIVND (reference sequence). V lost 4 bases and J 5 bases, leaving 8 bases between the germline ends. The CDR3 region has the DNA TGTGCCAGTAGTACGCTCGTAAATGAAAAACTGTTTTTT. As protein: CASSTLVNEKLFF.

This clonotype was detected only a few times. This chain joins TRBV12-3 or TRBV12-4 and TRBJ1-4; a possible D gene is TRBD1 (5 bases). The V gene lost 6 bases and the J gene lost 5 bases, with 16 bases spanning the gap. The CDR3 has 15 amino acids. CDR3 in amino acids: CASSPLGGGNEKLFF. The CDR3 region has the DNA TGTGCCAGCAGCCCCCTGGGGGGAGGGAATGAAAAACTGTTTTTT.

This clonotype was seen a few times. V and J are TRBV5-4 and TRBJ2-7, with 7 bases lining up with TRBD2. V was clipped by 4 bases and J by 5 bases; unmatched bases: 6. The CDR3 spans 13 residues. Germline values: CDR1 SGHNT, CDR2 YYREEE (reference sequence). The CDR3 DNA sequence: TGTGCCAGCAGCCGGGGAGGGGATCACGAGCAGTACTTC. Its protein is CASSRGGDHEQYF.

This clonotype was seen ten or more times. The chain carries TRBV19 and TRBJ2-7, with D possibly being TRBD1 (6 bases). The CDR3 length is 15 residues. Trimming left V 5 bases short and J 4 bases short, with 18 bases between. The germline gives CDR1 LNHDA, CDR2 SQIVND (reference sequence). CDR3 amino acids: CASSYSQGVRYEQYF. The CDR3 DNA reads TGTGCCAGTAGTTACTCACAGGGAGTCAGGTACGAGCAGTACTTC.

This clonotype has a count of ten or more. The rearrangement links TRBV28 to TRBJ1-5, with TRBD1 identical over 10 bases. This CDR3 has 16 amino acids. Looked up from germline, CDR1 is MDHEN and CDR2 is SYDVKM. With V trimmed by 1 base and J by 4 bases, 4 bases remained unmatched. CDR3 sequence (DNA): TGTGCCAGCAGTTTATTGAGACAGGGGGCAAATCAGCCCCAGCATTTT. This encodes CASSLLRQGANQPQHF. Complete variable domain (other parts from reference TRBV28 and TRBJ1-5): DVKVTQSSRYLVKRTGEKVFLECVQDMDHENMFWYRQDPGLGLRLIYFSYDVKMKEKGDIPEGYSVSREKKERFSLILESASTNQTSMYLCASSLLRQGANQPQHFGDGTRLSIL.

This clonotype was found many times. This sequence joins TRBV4-2 and TRBJ1-1, with TRBD1 identical over 7 bases. Unmatched junction bases numbered 8, after V lost 3 bases and J lost 1 base. The CDR3 is 16 residues long. Germline V gives CDR1 LGHNA, CDR2 YNFKEQ. CDR3 sequence (DNA): TGTGCCAGCAGCCACATCTCGGGACAGACGAACACTGAAGCTTTCTTT. Translating it yields CASSHISGQTNTEAFF.

This clonotype was counted at least ten times. This chain links TRBV20-1 with TRBJ2-5; no firm D call. The V end was cut by 3 bases, the J end by 1 base, with 6 bases between. This CDR3 spans 12 amino acids. Germline V gene lookup returns CDR1 DFQATT and CDR2 SNEGSKA (reference sequence). The CDR3 protein is CSASGTQETQYF. For the CDR3, the DNA is TGCAGTGCTAGTGGCACCCAAGAGACCCAGTACTTC.

At least ten counts were recorded for this clonotype. The V call is TRBV5-1, the J call TRBJ2-1; D not certain. Trimming removed 1 base from V and 7 bases from J, with 6 bases in between. The CDR3 is made up of 12 amino acids. Per the germline V gene, CDR1 is SGHRS and CDR2 is YFSETQ. The CDR3 loop reads CASSLLMNEQFF. The CDR3 region has the DNA TGCGCCAGCAGCTTGCTGATGAATGAGCAGTTCTTC.